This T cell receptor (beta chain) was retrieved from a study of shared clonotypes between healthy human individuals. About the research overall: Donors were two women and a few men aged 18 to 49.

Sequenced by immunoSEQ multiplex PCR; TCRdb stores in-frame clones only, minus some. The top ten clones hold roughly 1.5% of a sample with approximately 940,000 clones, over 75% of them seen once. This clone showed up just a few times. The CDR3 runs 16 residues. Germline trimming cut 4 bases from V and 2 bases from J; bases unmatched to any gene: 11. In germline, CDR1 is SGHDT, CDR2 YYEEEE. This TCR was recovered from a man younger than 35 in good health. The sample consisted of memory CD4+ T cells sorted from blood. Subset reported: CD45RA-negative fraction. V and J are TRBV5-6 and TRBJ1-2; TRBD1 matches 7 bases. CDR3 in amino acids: CASSQGQAIENYGYTF. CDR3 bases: TGTGCCAGCAGCCAAGGACAGGCCATTGAGAACTATGGCTACACCTTC.